The 26 T cell receptor beta chains listed next were all sequenced from one sample in a study of T cell responses to AZD1222 COVID-19 vaccine. The data were produced by immunoSEQ multiplex PCR, yet TCRdb's version contains in-frame clones alone and is incomplete. The sample lists roughly 180,000 clones; just over 90% were seen once. The sample here was peripheral blood, taken 28 days after the second AZD1222 dose. The receptors here all came from an adult who received the AZD1222 COVID-19 vaccine.

The chain combines TRBV9 with TRBJ2-7, with TRBD2 matching 10 bases. The J segment lost 4 bases and the V segment lost 3 bases, leaving 10 bases of the junction unmatched. CDR1 is SGDLS and CDR2 is YYNGEE in the germline V gene. The CDR3 consists of 16 residues. The CDR3 coding sequence is TGTGCCAGCAGCGCAGCCCTAGCGGGAGTTGAGTACGAGCAGTACTTC. Translation gives CASSAALAGVEYEQYF. Drawing the rest from reference TRBV9 and TRBJ2-7, the complete variable domain is DSGVTQTPKHLITATGQRVTLRCSPRSGDLSVYWYQQSLDQGLQFLIQYYNGEERAKGNILERFSAQQFPDLHSELNLSSLELGDSALYFCASSAALAGVEYEQYFGPGTRLTVT.

The CDR3 DNA reads TGTGCCAGCAGTATCCGGGGTAACTATGGCTACACCTTC. Amino acids: CASSIRGNYGYTF. This chain links TRBV28 with TRBJ1-2; D gene ambiguous. The CDR3 sequence is 13 residues long. Germline CDR1 is MDHEN and CDR2 is SYDVKM. Between the trimmed V and J ends, which lost 5 bases and 1 base, there was a span of 8 bases.

V and J are TRBV7-9 and TRBJ1-3; no reliable D call. The V gene's germline CDR1 is SEHNR and CDR2 FQNEAQ (reference sequence). Between the trimmed V and J ends, which lost 1 base and 0 bases, there was a span of 13 bases. This CDR3 has 17 amino acids. CDR3 protein: CASSLEEGIASGNTIYF. CDR3 coding DNA: TGTGCCAGCAGCTTAGAAGAGGGCATCGCCTCTGGAAACACCATATATTTT.

The gene calls are TRBV25-1 and TRBJ1-5; no clear D gene. The CDR3 has 13 amino acids. The germline V gene has CDR1 MGHDK and CDR2 SYGVNS. Trimming stripped 5 bases from V and 0 bases from J, with 5 bases between. CDR3 nucleotide sequence: TGTGCCAGCAGTCCCGGTAGCAATCAGCCCCAGCATTTT. Translated: CASSPGSNQPQHF.

The chain has TRBV11-2 and TRBJ1-1, with TRBD1 as a possible D gene (6 bases). V lost 3 bases and J 4 bases, leaving 9 bases between the germline ends. Germline loops: CDR1 SGHAT, CDR2 FQNNGV. The length of the CDR3 is 13 residues. The CDR3, as DNA: TGTGCCAGCAGCTTTGGGGGGCCCACTGAAGCTTTCTTT. Its protein is CASSFGGPTEAFF.

The V call is TRBV12-3 or TRBV12-4, the J call TRBJ2-4, with D hard to call. The CDR3 totals 11 residues. Trimming removed 3 bases at V and 7 bases at J, with 4 bases between. CDR3: CASSLSNIQYF. CDR3 in DNA: TGTGCCAGCAGTTTGTCCAACATTCAGTACTTC.

The chain combines TRBV28 with TRBJ2-1; D call uncertain. V was shortened by 1 base and J by 9 bases, with 7 bases between the two germline ends. Germline V CDR1 and CDR2: MDHEN, SYDVKM. The CDR3 contains 12 residues. CDR3 coding DNA: TGTGCCAGCAGTTTATTGAGGCGTGAGCAGTTCTTC. The encoded protein is CASSLLRREQFF.

This chain uses TRBV5-5 with TRBJ1-5, with 7 bases matching TRBD1. V shed 4 bases, J shed 3 bases, and the junction held 4 bases outside the gene matches. This CDR3 spans 14 amino acids. CDR1 is SGHKS, CDR2 YYEKEE, per germline (reference sequence). The CDR3 sequence: CASSPGQPNQPQHF. The CDR3 DNA sequence: TGTGCCAGCAGCCCGGGACAGCCCAATCAGCCCCAGCATTTT.

The CDR3 spells CASSPRQGKSPLHF. In DNA, the CDR3 is TGTGCCAGCAGCCCCCGACAGGGGAAATCACCCCTCCACTTT. The gene calls are TRBV3-1 (or the pseudogene TRBV3-2) and TRBJ1-6; 8 positions agree with TRBD1. The length of the CDR3 is 14 residues. The germline V gene encodes CDR1 LGHDT and CDR2 YNNKEL (reference sequence). V shed 4 bases, J shed 10 bases, and the junction held 6 bases outside the gene matches.

This clone was detected once. The chain has TRBV7-2 and TRBJ2-1; D not resolved. Between the trimmed V and J ends, which lost 2 bases and 2 bases, there was a span of 13 bases. Looked up from germline, CDR1 is SGHTA and CDR2 is FQGNSA. The CDR3 totals 16 residues. The CDR3 loop reads CASSLYELSPYNEQFF. DNA for the CDR3: TGTGCCAGCAGCTTATACGAGCTCAGTCCCTACAATGAGCAGTTCTTC. Based on the CDR3 plus reference TRBV7-2 and TRBJ2-1, the full variable domain is GAGVSQSPSNKVTEKGKDVELRCDPISGHTALYWYRQSLGQGLEFLIYFQGNSAPDKSGLPSDRFSAERTGGSVSTLTIQRTQQEDSAVYLCASSLYELSPYNEQFFGPGTRLTVL.

V usage is TRBV29-1 and J usage is TRBJ1-3; D not resolved. The CDR3 sequence is 12 residues long. Germline V gene data show CDR1 as SQVTM and CDR2 as ANQGSEA. The V end lost 5 bases, the J end lost 0 bases, and 5 bases lay between the germline ends. The CDR3 DNA reads as TGCAGCGTTTTGGGCTCTGGAAACACCATATATTTT. This sequence encodes CSVLGSGNTIYF.

The chain carries TRBV18 and TRBJ1-1, with TRBD1 as a possible D gene (5 bases). V was shortened by 4 bases and J by 5 bases, with 14 bases between the two germline ends. The V gene's germline CDR1 is KGHSH and CDR2 LQKENI. There are 14 residues in the CDR3. The CDR3 region is CASSLGRGETEAFF. The CDR3 nucleotides read TGTGCCAGCTCACTGGGAAGGGGTGAGACTGAAGCTTTCTTT.

This clone was detected a few times. The gene calls are TRBV27 and TRBJ2-3; 9 bases are shared with TRBD1. Germline values: CDR1 MNHEY, CDR2 SMNVEV (reference sequence). V shed 5 bases and J 4 bases; nucleotides not matched to a gene: 10. This CDR3 region has 16 residues. The CDR3 spells CASSPPGQGGSDTQYF. The CDR3 DNA sequence: TGTGCCAGCAGTCCCCCGGGACAGGGAGGATCAGATACGCAGTATTTT.

This rearrangement joins TRBV7-2 to TRBJ2-7; perhaps TRBD2 as D (6 bases). The ends were cut back, 1 base at V and 3 bases at J, with 10 bases in the middle. The CDR3 extends over 14 amino acids. Germline CDR1 is SGHTA and CDR2 is FQGNSA. The CDR3 nucleotides are TGTGCCAGCAGCTTAGACCCCGGGGGCTACGAGCAGTACTTC. This sequence encodes CASSLDPGGYEQYF.

The chain combines TRBV15 with TRBJ1-1; TRBD1 is a possible D gene (5 bases). V lost 9 bases, J lost 4 bases, and 15 bases lay in between. Germline CDR1 and CDR2: LNHNV and YYDKDF (reference sequence). The CDR3 runs 13 residues. Here the CDR3 DNA reads TGTGCCACGAGCCAGGCAGGGCCCACTGAAGCTTTCTTT. It codes for CATSQAGPTEAFF.

This rearrangement joins TRBV19 to TRBJ1-4; 7 bases align to TRBD1. The CDR3 extends over 15 amino acids. Per germline, CDR1 LNHDA and CDR2 SQIVND (reference sequence). J was trimmed by 4 bases and V by 6 bases; bases with no gene match: 8. The CDR3 is CASRSPGQLNEKLFF. The CDR3 DNA reads as TGTGCCAGTAGATCCCCGGGACAGCTTAATGAAAAACTGTTTTTT.

The chain is built from TRBV7-8 and TRBJ1-3; no reliable D call. This CDR3 is built from 15 residues. V was cut by 2 bases and J by 0 bases, with 8 bases left in between. Per germline, CDR1 SGHVS and CDR2 FQNEAQ. CDR3 amino acids: CASSLREGSGNTIYF. The CDR3 bases are TGTGCCAGCAGCTTACGGGAGGGCTCTGGAAACACCATATATTTT.

The genes are TRBV12-5 and TRBJ2-1; TRBD2 might be the D (6 bases). The CDR3 is 14 amino acids. Trimming took 5 bases from V and 6 from J, leaving 14 bases between them. Germline CDR1 LGHNT, CDR2 FRNRAP. The CDR3 region is CASGLLASVNEQFF. As DNA, the CDR3 is TGTGCTAGTGGTCTTCTCGCTAGCGTCAATGAGCAGTTCTTC.

The table lists this clone with a few counts. V usage is TRBV15 and J usage is TRBJ1-5; D gene uncertain. Looked up from germline, CDR1 is LNHNV and CDR2 is YYDKDF (reference sequence). V was trimmed by 0 bases and J by 5 bases, leaving 5 bases between them. The CDR3 runs to 13 residues. The CDR3 region has the DNA TGTGCCACCAGCAGAGATTTGCATCAGCCCCAGCATTTT. Its translation: CATSRDLHQPQHF. Full variable domain (outside the CDR3, taken from reference TRBV15 and TRBJ1-5): DAMVIQNPRYQVTQFGKPVTLSCSQTLNHNVMYWYQQKSSQAPKLLFHYYDKDFNNEADTPDNFQSRRPNTSFCFLDIRSPGLGDTAMYLCATSRDLHQPQHFGDGTRLSIL.

This clone was observed a few times. V gene TRBV2 combines with J gene TRBJ2-7; tentatively, D is TRBD1 or TRBD2 (6 bases each). The germline V and J ends were trimmed by 2 bases and 2 bases, with 10 bases remaining between them. Germline V gene sequence: CDR1 SNHLY, CDR2 FYNNEI. There are 14 residues in the CDR3. CDR3 region: CASSETGAPYEQYF. The CDR3 DNA reads as TGTGCCAGCAGTGAAACGGGGGCCCCCTACGAGCAGTACTTC.

This chain links TRBV28 with TRBJ1-2, with D perhaps TRBD1 (6 bases). The CDR3 has 16 amino acids. V was cut by 5 bases and J by 7 bases, with 23 bases left in between. Germline assignment: CDR1 MDHEN and CDR2 SYDVKM. CDR3 loop: CASSPLTVGGAAGYTF. Written as DNA, the CDR3 is TGTGCCAGCAGTCCACTTACGGTTGGGGGGGCCGCTGGCTACACCTTC.

V is TRBV5-1 and J is TRBJ2-1; tentative D call: TRBD2 (7 bases). CDR1 is SGHRS and CDR2 is YFSETQ in the germline V gene. The CDR3 spans 16 residues. Trimming shortened V by 4 bases and J by 1 base, and 15 bases separated the two germline ends. CDR3 nucleotide sequence: TGCGCCAGCAGCACCGGGGGGCCTGGGTCCTACAATGAGCAGTTCTTC. Translating it yields CASSTGGPGSYNEQFF.

This chain connects TRBV12-5 to TRBJ2-7; D assignment may be TRBD1 or TRBD2 (5 bases each). The germline gives CDR1 LGHNT, CDR2 FRNRAP. Trimming shortened V by 6 bases and J by 5 bases, and 20 bases separated the two germline ends. This CDR3 has 15 residues. CDR3 nucleotide sequence: TGTGCTAGTGGCCAATCCCCCTCAGGGACCCACGAGCAGTACTTC. It yields the protein CASGQSPSGTHEQYF. Supplemented by reference TRBV12-5 and TRBJ2-7, the full variable domain reads DARVTQTPRHKVTEMGQEVTMRCQPILGHNTVFWYRQTMMQGLELLAYFRNRAPLDDSGMPKDRFSAEMPDATLATLKIQPSEPRDSAVYFCASGQSPSGTHEQYFGPGTRLTVT.

The chain employs TRBV29-1 and TRBJ2-7, with TRBD1 identical over 10 bases. The CDR3 extends over 13 amino acids. With V trimmed by 4 bases and J by 6 bases, 6 bases remained unmatched. Germline V lookup: CDR1 SQVTM, CDR2 ANQGSEA. As DNA, the CDR3 is TGCAGCGTTGTCGTGACAGGGGGCGCCGAGCAGTACTTC. Amino acid sequence: CSVVVTGGAEQYF.

The chain recombines TRBV15 with TRBJ1-1; perhaps TRBD1 as D (6 bases). Germline-derived CDR1 and CDR2 are LNHNV and YYDKDF (reference sequence). V dropped 1 base and J dropped 6 bases, with 18 bases sitting between them. The CDR3 is 16 amino acids. CDR3 in amino acids: CATSRGTGFLSSEAFF. The CDR3, as DNA: TGTGCCACCAGCAGAGGTACAGGGTTTCTAAGTTCTGAAGCTTTCTTT.

The chain recombines TRBV12-3 or TRBV12-4 with TRBJ2-7; tentatively, D is TRBD1 (7 bases). This CDR3 contains 13 residues. The V gene lost 5 bases and the J gene lost 5 bases, with 13 bases spanning the gap. The CDR3 reads CASSPRGVHEQYF. The CDR3 DNA is TGTGCCAGCAGTCCCAGGGGGGTCCACGAGCAGTACTTC.